Below, 8 T cell receptor beta chains from the same sample are listed, as sequenced in a study of a mutant IDH1 vaccine in newly diagnosed glioma. As for time point: week 35, safety follow-up. Mutant IDH1 20-mer peptide, at 300 ug, made up each vaccine dose, with topical imiquimod. Their antigens are not known. The repertoire was sequenced with immunoSEQ multiplex PCR; TCRdb's copy has only in-frame clones and lacks some. The sample includes some 30,000 clones, roughly 80% of them seen just once. This sample comprised PBMCs, obtained from a glioma patient whose treatment included an IDH1 peptide vaccine. The receptors were sampled from a woman aged 35 to 49 with glioma.

V and J are TRBV6-1 and TRBJ2-5, with TRBD2 matching 8 bases. The ends lost 0 bases at V and 5 bases at J; junction bases unmatched: 5. The CDR3 runs to 15 residues. Germline V gene lookup returns CDR1 MNHNS and CDR2 SASEGT. CDR3 in amino acids: CASSEARGGPETQYF. CDR3 sequence (DNA): TGTGCCAGCAGTGAAGCCCGGGGGGGGCCTGAGACCCAGTACTTC.

V and J are TRBV18 and TRBJ2-7; D may be TRBD1 (5 bases). Germline V CDR1 and CDR2: KGHSH, LQKENI. The CDR3 loop spans 13 amino acids. Trimming removed 3 bases from V and 13 bases from J, with 19 bases in between. The chain's CDR3 is CASSPHRRAEGYF. CDR3 DNA sequence: TGTGCCAGCTCACCCCATCGCAGGGCAGAAGGTTACTTC.

The genes are TRBV7-8 and TRBJ2-7; 10 bases match TRBD2. The trim removed 5 bases at V and 3 bases at J, leaving 10 bases unmatched. Germline V gene lookup returns CDR1 SGHVS and CDR2 FQNEAQ. The CDR3 spans 16 residues. The CDR3 DNA sequence: TGTGCCAGCAGCCACCACCGACTAGCGGGCAACTACGAGCAGTACTTC. Translating gives CASSHHRLAGNYEQYF. Based on the CDR3 plus reference TRBV7-8 and TRBJ2-7, the full variable domain is GAGVSQSPRYKVAKRGQDVALRCDPISGHVSLFWYQQALGQGPEFLTYFQNEAQLDKSGLPSDRFFAERPEGSVSTLKIQRTQQEDSAVYLCASSHHRLAGNYEQYFGPGTRLTVT.

This chain uses TRBV6-5 with TRBJ1-1, with 10 bases matching TRBD1. V lost 2 bases to trimming and J lost 4 bases; unmatched junction nucleotides: 4. CDR3 size: 15 residues. Per the germline V gene, CDR1 is MNHEY and CDR2 is SVGAGI. The CDR3 is CASSYRDRGFTEAFF. The CDR3 bases are TGTGCCAGCAGTTACCGGGACAGGGGTTTCACTGAAGCTTTCTTT.

Comment on this clone: One end of the junction does not line up with germline, which may come from a read error. The rearrangement links TRBV7-7 to TRBJ1-4, with D unclear. Germline lookup yields CDR1 SSHAT and CDR2 FNYEAQ (reference sequence). CDR3 length: 13 residues. CDR3 protein: CASSLTDGEKLFF. In DNA, the CDR3 is TGTGCTAGCAGCTTAACGGATGGTGAAAAACTGTTTTTT. Looking up the rest from reference TRBV7-7 and TRBJ1-4 gives the full variable domain: GAGVSQSPRYKVTKRGQDVTLRCDPISSHATLYWYQQALGQGPEFLTYFNYEAQPDKSGLPSDRFSAERPEGSISTLTIQRTEQRDSAMYRCASSLTDGEKLFFGSGTQLSVL.

The chain carries TRBV7-4 and TRBJ2-1; D unresolved. This CDR3 region has 14 residues. Looked up from germline, CDR1 is SGHVT and CDR2 is SQSDAQ. The V gene lost 5 bases and the J gene lost 2 bases, with 10 bases spanning the gap. CDR3: CASSPVWAYNEQFF. DNA for the CDR3: TGTGCCAGCAGCCCCGTGTGGGCCTACAATGAGCAGTTCTTC.

The J gene is TRBJ2-6, the V gene TRBV9; a weak D match, TRBD2 (7 bases). In germline, CDR1 is SGDLS, CDR2 YYNGEE. The length of the CDR3 is 17 residues. The germline V and J ends were trimmed by 2 bases and 1 base, with 13 bases remaining between them. The CDR3 loop is CASSVPGGSSGANVLTF. The DNA for the CDR3 is TGTGCCAGCAGCGTGCCGGGGGGCAGTTCTGGGGCCAACGTCCTGACTTTC.

The chain is built from TRBV27 and TRBJ1-2, with no clear D. This CDR3 is 13 amino acids long. Looked up from germline, CDR1 is MNHEY and CDR2 is SMNVEV (reference sequence). Trimming pared 6 bases from V and 3 bases from J, leaving 11 bases between. In DNA form, the CDR3 reads TGTGCCAGCAGAGACCTGAGGGACTATGGCTACACCTTC. Its translation: CASRDLRDYGYTF.